Shown below are 13 T cell receptor beta chains from a single sample sequenced in a study of shared clonotypes between healthy human individuals. TCRdb's table, derived via immunoSEQ multiplex PCR, lists solely in-frame clones and lacks some. Among some 2,500,000 clones listed, roughly 92% were seen once. The material sequenced was naive CD4+ T cells from PBMCs. Subset here: CD45RA+ positively selected. Receptors originate from a young man in good health. Some clones in this sample may be carry-over from other donors' samples.

In its sample, this clone was seen once. Other DNA sequences from this sample encode an identical CDR3 as well. The chain recombines TRBV6-1 with TRBJ2-2, with TRBD2 matching 10 bases. The V segment lost 6 bases and the J segment 2 bases; nucleotides outside the gene matches: 3. CDR3 length: 15 amino acids. The germline CDR1 and CDR2 sequences are MNHNS and SASEGT. CDR3 DNA: TGTGCCAGCAGGAGACTAGCGGGCAACACCGGGGAGCTGTTTTTT. Protein product: CASRRLAGNTGELFF.

The gene calls are TRBV5-1 and TRBJ2-3; D is possibly TRBD1 (5 bases). This CDR3 has 14 residues. CDR1 SGHRS and CDR2 YFSETQ come from the germline V gene. The V gene lost 5 bases and the J gene lost 4 bases, with 14 bases spanning the gap. DNA for the CDR3: TGCGCCAGCAGTAAGCAGGGTGGGGCAGATACGCAGTATTTT. It encodes CASSKQGGADTQYF.

The chain carries TRBV30 and TRBJ1-3, with 7 bases identical to TRBD1. There are 15 residues in the CDR3. The V gene's germline CDR1 is GTSNPN and CDR2 SVGIG (reference sequence). Losses at the gene ends were 4 bases for V and 7 bases for J; bases not matched to a gene: 13. The CDR3 is CAWTALRGTVNTIYF. CDR3 nucleotides: TGTGCCTGGACCGCGCTAAGGGGGACAGTCAACACCATATATTTT.

The V call is TRBV28, the J call TRBJ1-2, with TRBD1 as a possible D gene (5 bases). In germline, CDR1 is MDHEN, CDR2 SYDVKM. Trimming took 7 bases from V and 8 from J, leaving 26 bases between them. The CDR3 totals 16 residues. CDR3 loop: CASTQTLGLWLHGYTF. The CDR3 nucleotides read TGTGCCAGCACTCAAACCCTGGGACTATGGCTACACGGCTACACCTTC.

The V gene is TRBV28, the J gene TRBJ2-1; D is uncertain. Germline V CDR1 and CDR2: MDHEN, SYDVKM. This CDR3 has 20 amino acids. Trimming left V 6 bases short and J 0 bases short, with 27 bases between. The CDR3 spells CASSLFVAKNLLSSYNEQFF. The CDR3 nucleotides are TGTGCCAGCAGCCTTTTCGTGGCGAAAAACTTATTAAGCTCCTACAATGAGCAGTTCTTC.

J is TRBJ1-5 and V is TRBV30, with D uncertain. Trimming took off 3 bases at V and 7 bases at J, with 13 bases between the two ends. The CDR3 covers 13 residues. Germline CDR1 GTSNPN, CDR2 SVGIG (reference sequence). The CDR3: CAWRLGMGQPQHF. CDR3 nucleotide sequence: TGTGCCTGGAGATTGGGGATGGGGCAGCCCCAGCATTTT.

To note about this clone: This same CDR3 is encoded by further DNA sequences in the sample. This chain connects TRBV5-1 to TRBJ1-4; D gene ambiguous. This CDR3 spans 12 amino acids. V was shortened by 0 bases and J by 3 bases, with 0 bases between the two germline ends. Per the germline V gene, CDR1 is SGHRS and CDR2 is YFSETQ. CDR3 bases: TGCGCCAGCAGCTTGGCTAATGAAAAACTGTTTTTT. As protein: CASSLANEKLFF.

Of note for this clone: Additional DNA sequences in this sample encode the identical CDR3. This rearrangement joins TRBV6-5 to TRBJ2-5; weak D call: TRBD2 (6 bases). This CDR3 spans 14 amino acids. CDR1 and CDR2 from the germline V gene are MNHEY and SVGAGI. Trimming left V 0 bases short and J 4 bases short, with 9 bases between. The CDR3 is CASSYSVGRETQYF. The CDR3 DNA reads TGTGCCAGCAGTTACTCGGTCGGGAGAGAGACCCAGTACTTC.

V and J are TRBV6-1 and TRBJ1-5; D unresolved. With 4 bases removed from V and 2 bases from J, the gap between germline ends came to 12 bases. The CDR3 is made up of 15 amino acids. The germline V gene encodes CDR1 MNHNS and CDR2 SASEGT. CDR3: CASSAMALGNQPQHF. CDR3 bases: TGTGCCAGCAGTGCCATGGCATTGGGCAATCAGCCCCAGCATTTT.

This chain joins TRBV18 and TRBJ2-1; 11 nucleotides match TRBD2. Trimming at V came to 1 base and at J to 0 bases, leaving 8 bases not matched to a gene. The CDR3 sequence is 19 residues long. From germline, CDR1 is KGHSH and CDR2 LQKENI. The CDR3 nucleotides read TGTGCCAGCTCACCACTGACTAGCGGGACGGGTAGCTCCTACAATGAGCAGTTCTTC. This encodes CASSPLTSGTGSSYNEQFF.

This sequence joins TRBV2 and TRBJ2-7; D not certain. The V end was cut by 2 bases, the J end by 0 bases, with 8 bases between. Germline V gene data show CDR1 as SNHLY and CDR2 as FYNNEI. The CDR3 is 14 residues long. Here the CDR3 reads CASSERRSSYEQYF. The CDR3 DNA sequence: TGTGCCAGCAGTGAAAGGCGGAGCTCCTACGAGCAGTACTTC. The full variable domain, completed using reference TRBV2 and TRBJ2-7, is EPEVTQTPSHQVTQMGQEVILRCVPISNHLYFYWYRQILGQKVEFLVSFYNNEISEKSEIFDDQFSVERPDGSNFTLKIRSTKLEDSAMYFCASSERRSSYEQYFGPGTRLTVT.

V gene TRBV6-1 combines with J gene TRBJ2-2; D ambiguous. The CDR3 has 15 amino acids. V lost 1 base and J 6 bases, leaving 12 bases between the germline ends. Germline lookup yields CDR1 MNHNS and CDR2 SASEGT. The CDR3 reads CASSEGLTPAGELFF. The CDR3 nucleotides read TGTGCCAGCAGTGAAGGACTTACCCCCGCCGGGGAGCTGTTTTTT.

This chain links TRBV5-4 with TRBJ2-3, with a weak D call TRBD2 (7 bases). This CDR3 has 16 amino acids. Trimming took 4 bases from V and 2 from J, leaving 17 bases between them. Looked up from germline, CDR1 is SGHNT and CDR2 is YYREEE (reference sequence). The CDR3 DNA follows: TGTGCCAGCAGCCCCAGGGGCGGGGGAGACACAGATACGCAGTATTTT. Protein sequence: CASSPRGGGDTDTQYF. The full variable domain, rest sourced from reference TRBV5-4 and TRBJ2-3, is ETGVTQSPTHLIKTRGQQVTLRCSSQSGHNTVSWYQQALGQGPQFIFQYYREEENGRGNFPPRFSGLQFPNYSSELNVNALELDDSALYLCASSPRGGGDTDTQYFGPGTRLTVL.